Here is one T cell receptor beta chain with its context. Its target is unknown. TCRdb ran MiXCR on the reads and lists one entry per CDR3 protein. The sample lists fewer than 1,000,000 distinct CDR3 sequences, approximately 31% seen once, with about 14% in the top ten. This record belongs to a study of T cell repertoires in cytomegalovirus infection. Background on the study: Signatures in public TCR beta sequences pointed to both CMV infection and matching HLA type. Study-wide results and limits: HLA-C-restricted TCR beta clonotypes specific for CMV led the ex vivo response.

J lost 4 bases, V lost 2 bases, and 2 bases had no gene match. Germline-derived CDR1 and CDR2 are SGHTS and YDEGEE. The CDR3 totals 14 residues. Sequencing was performed on cultured CD8+ T cells from PBMCs, taken from culture after CMV antigen stimulation. The chain uses TRBV5-8 and TRBJ1-5; 8 nucleotides line up with TRBD1. The receptor was isolated from a human donor in good health (CMV status not recorded). Some clones in this sample may be carry-over from other donors' samples. The CDR3 DNA reads TGTGCCAGCAGCTTCAGGGGGCGAAATCAGCCCCAGCATTTT. Residues: CASSFRGRNQPQHF.